This T cell receptor (beta chain) was sequenced during a study of shared clonotypes between healthy human individuals. The CDR3 has 14 amino acids. The germline V gene encodes CDR1 SGHRS and CDR2 YFSETQ. V was pared by 4 bases and J by 7 bases, with 8 bases of the junction left unmatched. Generated by immunoSEQ multiplex PCR, the TCRdb table keeps only in-frame clones and is missing some. The data show fewer than 650,000 clones, roughly four fifths seen once. The chain recombines TRBV5-1 with TRBJ1-5, with 7 bases fitting TRBD1. The TCR was taken from a middle-aged woman in good health. Some clones in this sample may be carry-over from other donors' samples. Sequenced: PBMCs. DNA for the CDR3: TGCGCCAGCAGCCCAAGACAGGGAGGACAGCCCCAGCATTTT. Its protein is CASSPRQGGQPQHF.